A selection of T cell receptor beta chains follows, all from one sample in a study of T-cell memory formation after mild COVID-19. MiXCR, applied by TCRdb to the 5' RACE reads, yields one record per CDR3 protein. Found here are 150,000 to 200,000 distinct CDR3 sequences, 20% to 25% of them singletons; the top ten hold approximately 22%. Sequenced input: PBMCs or a T cell subset sorted from them (not recorded which). The receptors were sampled from an adult woman who had mild COVID-19 (a few samples of this study predate the infection). Cell type and time point are not known. The CDR3 runs from the conserved cysteine through the conserved F or W. Each record gives: clone size, J gene, V gene, D gene, CDR3 protein, CDR3 DNA. A D gene is named only where the DNA matches it firmly. The size of a clone is reported for some rows only, either as once, few or many, or as a class for expanded clones.

>few|TRBJ1-4|TRBV20-1|TRBD1
CSARDLGQGNEKLFF
TGCAGTGCTAGAGACCTGGGACAGGGAAATGAAAAACTGTTTTTT
>few|TRBJ1-1|TRBV5-5|TRBD1
CASSPGTGTEAFF
TGTGCCAGCAGCCCGGGGACAGGCACTGAAGCTTTCTTT
>few|TRBJ2-5|TRBV29-1|TRBD1
CSTVGQAYQETQYF
TGCAGCACCGTAGGACAGGCCTACCAAGAGACCCAGTACTTC
>few|TRBJ1-1|TRBV7-9|NA
CASRIGGTEAFF
TGTGCCAGCAGGATAGGGGGCACTGAAGCTTTCTTT
>few|TRBJ2-2|TRBV12-3/TRBV12-4|NA
CASIGVDPLTGELFF
TGTGCCAGCATAGGGGTAGACCCCCTCACCGGGGAGCTGTTTTTT
>many|TRBJ1-4|TRBV9|TRBD1
CASSVGRQGMYEKLFF
TGTGCCAGCAGCGTAGGAAGACAGGGAATGTATGAAAAACTGTTTTTT
>NA|TRBJ2-3|TRBV15|NA
CATSRDPPGGTGRTDTQYF
TGTGCCACCAGCAGAGATCCACCGGGGGGGACAGGTAGAACAGATACGCAGTATTTT
>once|TRBJ1-2|TRBV24-1|TRBD1
CATSGPGQGIPNYGYTF
TGTGCCACCAGTGGACCGGGACAGGGAATCCCTAACTATGGCTACACCTTC
>few|TRBJ1-2|TRBV9|NA
CASSVSGYGYTF
TGTGCCAGCAGCGTATCGGGCTATGGCTACACCTTC
>NA|TRBJ2-1|TRBV4-3|TRBD2
CASSQEELASSYNEQFF
TGCGCCAGCAGCCAAGAGGAACTAGCGAGCTCCTACAATGAGCAGTTCTTC
>NA|TRBJ2-2|TRBV9|TRBD2
CASSPPWGGTGELFF
TGTGCCAGCAGCCCCCCGTGGGGGGGAACCGGGGAGCTGTTTTTT
>few|TRBJ2-5|TRBV12-3/TRBV12-4|TRBD1
CASSSGTGWETQYF
TGTGCCAGCAGTTCCGGGACAGGGTGGGAGACCCAGTACTTC
>NA|TRBJ2-1|TRBV11-3|TRBD2
CASSLGLAGAYEQFF
TGTGCCAGCAGCTTAGGATTAGCGGGAGCATATGAGCAGTTCTTC
>NA|TRBJ2-1|TRBV4-3|NA
CASSQDGGSNNEQFF
TGCGCCAGCAGCCAAGATGGGGGCAGCAACAATGAGCAGTTCTTC
>few|TRBJ2-2|TRBV9|NA
CASSARLGLPPNTGELFF
TGTGCCAGCAGCGCACGGCTGGGGTTGCCCCCGAACACCGGGGAGCTGTTTTTT
>once|TRBJ2-7|TRBV5-1|NA
CASRNWRDPYEQYF
TGCGCCAGCAGAAACTGGAGGGACCCCTACGAGCAGTACTTC
>NA|TRBJ1-4|TRBV13|TRBD1
CASTRTGESGEKLFF
TGTGCCAGCACCCGGACAGGGGAGAGCGGTGAAAAACTGTTTTTT
>NA|TRBJ2-7|TRBV7-2|NA
CASSLAFGNEQYF
TGTGCCAGCAGCTTAGCGTTCGGTAACGAGCAGTACTTC
>NA|TRBJ2-7|TRBV6-2/TRBV6-3|NA
CASSYGLPYEQYF
TGTGCCAGCAGTTACGGCCTTCCCTACGAGCAGTACTTC
>NA|TRBJ2-7|TRBV13|NA
CASSGVRNSYEQYF
TGTGCCAGCAGCGGAGTGAGAAACTCCTACGAGCAGTACTTC
>NA|TRBJ2-3|TRBV12-3/TRBV12-4|TRBD2
CASSLIAGADTQYF
TGTGCCAGCAGTTTAATAGCGGGAGCAGATACGCAGTATTTT
>NA|TRBJ2-7|TRBV5-1|NA
CASSRDGSSFHEQYF
TGCGCCAGCAGCCGAGACGGGAGCTCTTTTCACGAGCAGTACTTC
>NA|TRBJ2-1|TRBV5-1|NA
CASSLSADEQFF
TGCGCCAGCAGCTTGTCGGCAGACGAGCAGTTCTTC
>few|TRBJ1-2|TRBV11-2|NA
CASSYNGFRYGYTF
TGTGCCAGCAGCTATAACGGCTTTCGATATGGCTACACCTTC
>NA|TRBJ1-1|TRBV29-1|NA
CSVAGGGWTEAFF
TGCAGCGTTGCTGGGGGGGGTTGGACTGAAGCTTTCTTT
>few|TRBJ1-3|TRBV4-1|NA
CASSQESSGNTIYF
TGCGCCAGCAGCCAAGAGAGCTCTGGAAACACCATATATTTT
>NA|TRBJ2-1|TRBV2|TRBD2
CASSETSGHNEQFF
TGTGCCAGCAGTGAGACTAGCGGCCACAATGAGCAGTTCTTC
>NA|TRBJ2-3|TRBV4-2|TRBD2
CASSQSLLAGGSTDTQYF
TGTGCCAGCAGCCAATCTCTGCTAGCGGGGGGCAGCACAGATACGCAGTATTTT
>few|TRBJ2-5|TRBV20-1|NA
CSARDEGVIVETQYF
TGCAGTGCTAGAGATGAGGGTGTTATCGTGGAGACCCAGTACTTC
>few|TRBJ2-7|TRBV7-3|NA
CASSPDPLKAREQYF
TGTGCCAGCAGCCCCGACCCGCTAAAGGCGAGAGAGCAGTACTTC
>NA|TRBJ2-1|TRBV7-8|TRBD2
CASSARTSGTYNEQFF
TGTGCCAGCAGCGCCCGGACTAGCGGGACCTACAATGAGCAGTTCTTC
>few|TRBJ2-1|TRBV20-1|NA
CSARAIEVYEQFF
TGCAGTGCTAGAGCTATAGAGGTCTATGAGCAGTTCTTC
>few|TRBJ1-6|TRBV14|TRBD1
CASSQDLGRGHSPLHF
TGTGCCAGCAGCCAAGATCTGGGCAGGGGGCATTCACCCCTCCACTTT